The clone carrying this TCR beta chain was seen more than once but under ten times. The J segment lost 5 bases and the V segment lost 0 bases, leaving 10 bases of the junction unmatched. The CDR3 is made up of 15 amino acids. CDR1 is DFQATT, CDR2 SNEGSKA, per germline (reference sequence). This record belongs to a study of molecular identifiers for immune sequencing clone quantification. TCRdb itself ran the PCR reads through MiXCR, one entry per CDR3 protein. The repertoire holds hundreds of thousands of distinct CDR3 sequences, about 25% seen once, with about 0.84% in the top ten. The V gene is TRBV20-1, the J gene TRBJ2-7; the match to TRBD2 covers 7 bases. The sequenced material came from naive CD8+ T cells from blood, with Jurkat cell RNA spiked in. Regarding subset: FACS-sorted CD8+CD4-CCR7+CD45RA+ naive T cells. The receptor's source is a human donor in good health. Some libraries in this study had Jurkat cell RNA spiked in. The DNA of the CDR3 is TGCAGTGCTAGAGATGGAGCTAGCGGTTCGAACGAGCAGTACTTC. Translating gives CSARDGASGSNEQYF.